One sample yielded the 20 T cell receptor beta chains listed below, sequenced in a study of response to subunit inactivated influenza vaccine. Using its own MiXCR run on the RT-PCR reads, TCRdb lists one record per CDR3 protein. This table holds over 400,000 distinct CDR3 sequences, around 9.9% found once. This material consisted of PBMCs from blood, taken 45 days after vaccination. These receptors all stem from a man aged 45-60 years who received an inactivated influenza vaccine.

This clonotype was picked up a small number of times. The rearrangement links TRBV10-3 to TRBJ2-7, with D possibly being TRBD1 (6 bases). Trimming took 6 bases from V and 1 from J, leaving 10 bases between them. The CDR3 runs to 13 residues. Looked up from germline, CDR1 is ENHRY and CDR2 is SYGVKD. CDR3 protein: CAIRRTESYEQYF. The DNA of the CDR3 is TGTGCCATCAGGAGGACAGAATCCTACGAGCAGTACTTC.

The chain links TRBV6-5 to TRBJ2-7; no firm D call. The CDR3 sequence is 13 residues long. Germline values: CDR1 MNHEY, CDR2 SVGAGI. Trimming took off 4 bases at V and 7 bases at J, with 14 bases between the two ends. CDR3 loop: CASSLLFVGEQYF. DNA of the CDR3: TGTGCCAGCAGTTTACTGTTCGTGGGTGAGCAGTACTTC.

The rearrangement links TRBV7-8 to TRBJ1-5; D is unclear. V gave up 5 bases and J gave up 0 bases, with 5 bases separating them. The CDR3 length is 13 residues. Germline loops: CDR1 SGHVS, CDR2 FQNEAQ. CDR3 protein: CASSHGSNQPQHF. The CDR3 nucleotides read TGTGCCAGCAGCCATGGTAGCAATCAGCCCCAGCATTTT.

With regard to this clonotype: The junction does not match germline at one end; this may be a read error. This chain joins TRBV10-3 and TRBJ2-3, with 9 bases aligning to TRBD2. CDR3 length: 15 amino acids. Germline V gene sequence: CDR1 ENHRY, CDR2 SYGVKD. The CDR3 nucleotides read TGTGCCATCAAGGCTAGCGGGGCTAGCATAGATACGCAGTATTTT. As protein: CAIKASGASIDTQYF.

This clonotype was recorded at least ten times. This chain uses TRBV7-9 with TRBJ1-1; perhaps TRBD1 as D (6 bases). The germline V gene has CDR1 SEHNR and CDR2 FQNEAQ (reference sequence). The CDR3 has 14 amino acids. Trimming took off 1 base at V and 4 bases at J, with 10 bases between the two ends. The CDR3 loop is CASSLVAGATEAFF. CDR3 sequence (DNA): TGTGCCAGCAGCTTAGTTGCAGGGGCCACTGAAGCTTTCTTT.

The CDR3: CASSGLRNEKLFF. In DNA form, the CDR3 reads TGTGCCAGCAGTGGGCTGAGGAATGAAAAACTGTTTTTT. V gene TRBV6-1 combines with J gene TRBJ1-4, with D hard to call. The CDR3 loop spans 13 amino acids. Germline CDR1 MNHNS, CDR2 SASEGT. Trimming pared 4 bases from V and 5 bases from J, leaving 8 bases between.

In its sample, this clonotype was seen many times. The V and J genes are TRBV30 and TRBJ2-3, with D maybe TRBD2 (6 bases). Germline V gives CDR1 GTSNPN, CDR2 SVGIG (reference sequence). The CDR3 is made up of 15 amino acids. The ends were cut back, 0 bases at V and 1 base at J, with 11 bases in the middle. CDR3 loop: CAWSVGSGRTDTQYF. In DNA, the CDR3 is TGTGCCTGGAGTGTGGGTAGCGGCCGCACAGATACGCAGTATTTT.

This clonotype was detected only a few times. The CDR3 loop is CSVSGTGVSHEQYF. In DNA, the CDR3 is TGCAGCGTCTCCGGGACAGGGGTTTCGCACGAGCAGTACTTC. The rearrangement joins TRBV29-1 to TRBJ2-7; 10 nucleotides line up with TRBD1. The CDR3 loop spans 14 amino acids. CDR1 is SQVTM and CDR2 is ANQGSEA in the germline V gene. After removal of 6 bases from V and 5 bases from J, the junction contained 10 bases not matched to a gene.

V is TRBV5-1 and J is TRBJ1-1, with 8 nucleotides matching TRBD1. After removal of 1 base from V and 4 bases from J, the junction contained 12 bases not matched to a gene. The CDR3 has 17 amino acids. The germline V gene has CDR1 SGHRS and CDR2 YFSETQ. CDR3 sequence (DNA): TGCGCCAGCAGCTTGTCTCCTGCCGGACAGGGTGCCACTGAAGCTTTCTTT. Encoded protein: CASSLSPAGQGATEAFF. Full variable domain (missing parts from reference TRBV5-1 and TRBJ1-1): KAGVTQTPRYLIKTRGQQVTLSCSPISGHRSVSWYQQTPGQGLQFLFEYFSETQRNKGNFPGRFSGRQFSNSRSEMNVSTLELGDSALYLCASSLSPAGQGATEAFFGQGTRLTVV.

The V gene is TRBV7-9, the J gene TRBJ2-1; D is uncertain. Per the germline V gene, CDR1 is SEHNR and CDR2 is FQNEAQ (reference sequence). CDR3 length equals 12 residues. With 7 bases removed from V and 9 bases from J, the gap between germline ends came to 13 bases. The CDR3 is CASTVGGGEQFF. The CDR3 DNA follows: TGTGCCAGCACCGTTGGTGGCGGTGAGCAGTTCTTC. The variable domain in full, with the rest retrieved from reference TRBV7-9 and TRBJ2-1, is DTGVSQNPRHKITKRGQNVTFRCDPISEHNRLYWYRQTLGQGPEFLTYFQNEAQLEKSRLLSDRFSAERPKGSFSTLEIQRTEQGDSAMYLCASTVGGGEQFFGPGTRLTVL.

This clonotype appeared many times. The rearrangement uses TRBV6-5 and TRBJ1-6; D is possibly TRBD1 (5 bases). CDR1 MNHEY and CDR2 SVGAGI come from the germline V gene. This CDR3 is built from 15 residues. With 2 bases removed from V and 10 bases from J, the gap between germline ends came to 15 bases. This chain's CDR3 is CASSYGAREGSPLHF. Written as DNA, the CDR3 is TGTGCCAGCAGTTACGGGGCCAGGGAAGGATCACCCCTCCACTTT.

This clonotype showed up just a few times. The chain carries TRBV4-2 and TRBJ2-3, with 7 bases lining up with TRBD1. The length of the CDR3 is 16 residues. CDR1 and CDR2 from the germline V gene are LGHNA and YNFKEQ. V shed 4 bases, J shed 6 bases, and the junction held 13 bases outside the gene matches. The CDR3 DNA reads TGTGCCAGCAGCCCACGTGCGACAGGGTACGCTGATACGCAGTATTTT. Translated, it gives CASSPRATGYADTQYF.

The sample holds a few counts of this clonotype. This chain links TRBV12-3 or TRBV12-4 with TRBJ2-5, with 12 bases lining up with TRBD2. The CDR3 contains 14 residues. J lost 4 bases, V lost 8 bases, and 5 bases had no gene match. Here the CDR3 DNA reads TGTGCCAGCCTGAAACTAGCGGGGGGAGAGACCCAGTACTTC. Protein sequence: CASLKLAGGETQYF.

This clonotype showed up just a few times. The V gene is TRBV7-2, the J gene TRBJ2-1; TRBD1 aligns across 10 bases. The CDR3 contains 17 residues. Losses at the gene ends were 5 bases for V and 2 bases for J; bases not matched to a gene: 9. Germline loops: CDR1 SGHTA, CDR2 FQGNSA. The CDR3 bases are TGTGCCAGCAGCGTACCGGGACAGGGGATCCCCTACAATGAGCAGTTCTTC. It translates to CASSVPGQGIPYNEQFF.

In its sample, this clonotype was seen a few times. The CDR3, as DNA: TGTGCCAGCAGAATAGCGGGGGGGAACACCGGGGAGCTGTTTTTT. It encodes CASRIAGGNTGELFF. The J gene is TRBJ2-2, the V gene TRBV12-3 or TRBV12-4; 10 positions match TRBD2. The CDR3 totals 15 residues. With 6 bases clipped from V and 1 base from J, the junction kept 2 bases outside the gene matches.

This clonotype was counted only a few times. This chain's CDR3 is CASILGGGALSGAYNEQFF. In nucleotides, the CDR3 is TGCGCCAGCATCCTAGGAGGAGGGGCGCTTAGCGGAGCCTACAATGAGCAGTTCTTC. V usage is TRBV5-1 and J usage is TRBJ2-1; tentative D call: TRBD2 (6 bases). Trimming removed 6 bases at V and 2 bases at J, with 27 bases between. The length of the CDR3 is 19 residues. In germline, CDR1 is SGHRS, CDR2 YFSETQ.

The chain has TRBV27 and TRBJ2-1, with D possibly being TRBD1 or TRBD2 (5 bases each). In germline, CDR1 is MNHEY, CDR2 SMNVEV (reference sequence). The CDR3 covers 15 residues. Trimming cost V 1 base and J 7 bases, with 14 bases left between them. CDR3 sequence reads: CASSLLSGWGNEQFF. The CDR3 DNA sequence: TGTGCCAGCAGTTTATTGTCGGGGTGGGGGAATGAGCAGTTCTTC.

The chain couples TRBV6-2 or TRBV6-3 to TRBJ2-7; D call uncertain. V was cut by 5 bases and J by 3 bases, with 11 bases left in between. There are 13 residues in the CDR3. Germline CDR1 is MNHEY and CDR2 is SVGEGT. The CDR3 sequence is CASSPDNGYEQYF. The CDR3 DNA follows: TGTGCCAGCAGTCCAGACAACGGCTACGAGCAGTACTTC.

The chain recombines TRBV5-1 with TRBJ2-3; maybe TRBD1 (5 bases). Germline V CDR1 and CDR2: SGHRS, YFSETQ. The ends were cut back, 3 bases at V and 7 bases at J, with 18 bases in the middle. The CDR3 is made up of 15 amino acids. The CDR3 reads CASSSNAGSENTQYF. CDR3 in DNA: TGCGCCAGCAGCTCGAACGCAGGGTCAGAGAATACGCAGTATTTT.

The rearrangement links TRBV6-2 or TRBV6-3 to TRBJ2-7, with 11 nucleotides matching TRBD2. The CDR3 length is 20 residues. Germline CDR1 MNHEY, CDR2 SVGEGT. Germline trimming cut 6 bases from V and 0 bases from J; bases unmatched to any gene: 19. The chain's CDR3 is CASRGQGTTKLAGASYEQYF. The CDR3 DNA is TGTGCCAGCAGGGGACAGGGCACGACTAAACTAGCGGGAGCCTCCTACGAGCAGTACTTC.